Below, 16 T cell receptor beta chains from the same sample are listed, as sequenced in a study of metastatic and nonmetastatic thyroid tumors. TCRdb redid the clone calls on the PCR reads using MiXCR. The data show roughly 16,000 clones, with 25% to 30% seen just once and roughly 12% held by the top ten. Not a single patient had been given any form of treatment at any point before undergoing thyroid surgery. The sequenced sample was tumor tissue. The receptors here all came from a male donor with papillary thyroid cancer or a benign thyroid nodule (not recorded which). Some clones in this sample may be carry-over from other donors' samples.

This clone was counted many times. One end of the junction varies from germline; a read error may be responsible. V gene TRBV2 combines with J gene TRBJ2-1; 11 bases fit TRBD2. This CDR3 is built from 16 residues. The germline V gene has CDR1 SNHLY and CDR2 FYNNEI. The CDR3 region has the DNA TGTGCCAGCAGGCCGGGACTAGCGGCCACCTACAGTGAGCAGTTCTTC. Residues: CASRPGLAATYSEQFF.

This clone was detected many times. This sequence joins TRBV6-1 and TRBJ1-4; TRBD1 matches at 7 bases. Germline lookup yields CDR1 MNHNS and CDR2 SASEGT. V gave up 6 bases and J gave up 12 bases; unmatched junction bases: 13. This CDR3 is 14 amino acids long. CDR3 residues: CASSPRGARVELFF. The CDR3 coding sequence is TGTGCCAGCAGCCCCAGGGGGGCGCGAGTTGAACTGTTTTTT.

The CDR3 DNA sequence: TGTGCCAGTACCGTCAGTCGGGCCGGGGAGCTGTTTTTT. It encodes CASTVSRAGELFF. The chain uses TRBV19 and TRBJ2-2; no definite D call. V was shortened by 7 bases and J by 6 bases, with 12 bases between the two germline ends. CDR3 length: 13 residues. CDR1 LNHDA and CDR2 SQIVND come from the germline V gene (reference sequence).

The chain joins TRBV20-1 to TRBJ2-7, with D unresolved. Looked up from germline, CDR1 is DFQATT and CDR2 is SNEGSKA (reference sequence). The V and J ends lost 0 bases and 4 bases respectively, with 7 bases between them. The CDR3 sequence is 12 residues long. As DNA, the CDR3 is TGCAGTGCTAGAGAGCCCGGGTACGAGCAGTACTTC. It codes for CSAREPGYEQYF.

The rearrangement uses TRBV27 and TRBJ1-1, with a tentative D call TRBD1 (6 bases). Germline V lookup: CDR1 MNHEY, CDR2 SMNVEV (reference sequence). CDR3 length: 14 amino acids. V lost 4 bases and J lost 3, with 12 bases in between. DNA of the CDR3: TGTGCCAGCAGTTCCCCAGGGGCTCACACTGAAGCTTTCTTT. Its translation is CASSSPGAHTEAFF.

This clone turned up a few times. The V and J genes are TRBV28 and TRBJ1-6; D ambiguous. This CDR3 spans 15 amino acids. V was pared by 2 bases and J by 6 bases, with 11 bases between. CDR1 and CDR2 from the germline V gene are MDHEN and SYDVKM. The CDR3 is CASSLGGGRNSPLHF. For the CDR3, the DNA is TGTGCCAGCAGTTTAGGCGGAGGTCGTAATTCACCCCTCCACTTT.

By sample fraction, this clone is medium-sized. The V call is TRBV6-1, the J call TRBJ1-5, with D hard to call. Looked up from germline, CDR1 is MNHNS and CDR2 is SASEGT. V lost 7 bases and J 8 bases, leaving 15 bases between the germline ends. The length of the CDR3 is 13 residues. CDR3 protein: CASKLGPLEPQHF. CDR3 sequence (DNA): TGTGCCAGCAAATTGGGCCCGCTTGAGCCCCAGCATTTT.

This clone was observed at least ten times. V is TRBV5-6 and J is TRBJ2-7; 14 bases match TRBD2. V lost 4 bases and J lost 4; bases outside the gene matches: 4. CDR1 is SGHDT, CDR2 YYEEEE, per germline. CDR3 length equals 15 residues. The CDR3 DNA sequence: TGTGCCAGCAGCCGTGGGACTAGCGGGAGTTACGAGCAGTACTTC. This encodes CASSRGTSGSYEQYF.

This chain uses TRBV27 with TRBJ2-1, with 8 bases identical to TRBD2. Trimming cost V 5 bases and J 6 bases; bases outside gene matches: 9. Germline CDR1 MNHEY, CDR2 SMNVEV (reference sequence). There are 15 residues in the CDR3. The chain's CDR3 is CASSQGSGGSNEQFF. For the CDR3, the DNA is TGTGCCAGCAGTCAGGGGAGCGGGGGAAGCAATGAGCAGTTCTTC.

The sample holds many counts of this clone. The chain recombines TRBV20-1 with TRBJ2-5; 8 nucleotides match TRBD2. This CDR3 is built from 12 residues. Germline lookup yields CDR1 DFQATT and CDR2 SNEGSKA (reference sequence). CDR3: CTPGLETETQYF. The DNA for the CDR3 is TGCACACCGGGACTAGAGACAGAGACCCAGTACTTC.

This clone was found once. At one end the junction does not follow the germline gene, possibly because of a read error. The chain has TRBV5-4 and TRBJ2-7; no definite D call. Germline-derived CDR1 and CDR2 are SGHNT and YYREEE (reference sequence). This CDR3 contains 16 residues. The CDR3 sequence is CASSLGFDADSYEQYF. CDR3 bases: TGCGCCAGCAGCTTGGGTTTCGACGCAGACTCCTACGAGCAGTACTTC.

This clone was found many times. Written as DNA, the CDR3 is TGCGCCAGCAGCTTGGAGCGGGGGTGGGGAGATACGCAGTATTTT. This codes for CASSLERGWGDTQYF. The chain is built from TRBV5-1 and TRBJ2-3; TRBD2 matches 8 bases. Germline V gene lookup returns CDR1 SGHRS and CDR2 YFSETQ. V was clipped by 0 bases and J by 5 bases; unmatched bases: 5. CDR3 size: 15 residues.

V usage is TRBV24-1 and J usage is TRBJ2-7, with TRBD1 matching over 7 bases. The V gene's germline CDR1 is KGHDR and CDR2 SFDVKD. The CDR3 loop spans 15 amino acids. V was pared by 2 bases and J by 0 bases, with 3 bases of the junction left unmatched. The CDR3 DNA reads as TGTGCCACCAGTGATTGGGACAGCCCCTCCTACGAGCAGTACTTC. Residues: CATSDWDSPSYEQYF.

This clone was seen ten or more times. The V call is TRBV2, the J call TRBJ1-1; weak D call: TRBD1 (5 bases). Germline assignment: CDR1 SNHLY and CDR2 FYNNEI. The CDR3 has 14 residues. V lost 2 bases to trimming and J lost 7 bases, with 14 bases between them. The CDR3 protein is CASSEYGGAGEAFF. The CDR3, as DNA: TGTGCCAGCAGTGAATATGGTGGGGCAGGTGAAGCTTTCTTT.

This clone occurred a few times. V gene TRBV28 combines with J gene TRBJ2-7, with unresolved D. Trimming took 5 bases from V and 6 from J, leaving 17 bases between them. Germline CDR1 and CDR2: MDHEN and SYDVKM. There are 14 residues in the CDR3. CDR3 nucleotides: TGTGCCAGCAGTAAGGTCCCGTCGCGGCTCGAGCAGTACTTC. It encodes CASSKVPSRLEQYF.

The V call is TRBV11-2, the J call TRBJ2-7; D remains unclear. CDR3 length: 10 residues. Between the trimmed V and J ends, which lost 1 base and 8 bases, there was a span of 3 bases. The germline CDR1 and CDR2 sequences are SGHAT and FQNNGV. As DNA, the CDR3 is TGTGCCAGCAGCTTAGGGCAGCAGTACTTC. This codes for CASSLGQQYF.